The source of this TCR beta chain is a study of yellow fever vaccine responses in identical twins. TCRdb called the RT-PCR reads again in MiXCR, with one record for every CDR3 protein. Counted here are some 11,000 distinct CDR3 sequences, roughly 82% occurring once; the ten biggest clones make up around 6.8%. Study findings and constraints: Twins reportedly showed a vaccine T cell response that seemed partly convergent and partly personalized.

This CDR3 is 15 amino acids long. Germline V gene sequence: CDR1 LGHDT, CDR2 YNNKEL (reference sequence). V dropped 2 bases and J dropped 5 bases, with 13 bases sitting between them. Turning to this clonotype: Its specificity is not known.

This material consisted of T cells from blood (PBMCs), unsorted or a sorted subset (not recorded which), taken before or after yellow fever vaccination (not recorded which). The receptor was derived from a young woman who received the yellow fever vaccine. This chain uses TRBV3-1 with TRBJ2-1; the D gene is possibly TRBD2 (6 bases). The CDR3 coding sequence is TGTGCCAGCAGCCAACATGAAGGACTAAACAATGAGCAGTTCTTC. Encoded protein: CASSQHEGLNNEQFF.